This TCR beta chain was documented in a study of shared clonotypes between healthy human individuals. General study results and limits: Relative to their counterparts shared across all four donors, non-shared clonotypes exhibited diminished generation probabilities. Clonotype sharing among donors was thought likely to change with sequencing depth.

Comment on this clone: Its target is not known.

CDR1 is MNHNS and CDR2 is SASEGT in the germline V gene. This CDR3 comprises 14 residues. V was pared by 4 bases and J by 0 bases, with 7 bases between. Only in-frame clones appear in the TCRdb table, and some are missing; sequencing was by immunoSEQ multiplex PCR. This sample has more than 2,000,000 clones, with about 92% found just once. Each donor was a Caucasian adult residing in Nashville, Tennessee. Naive CD45RA+ and memory CD45RA-negative subsets were split from CD4+ cells. The chain is built from TRBV6-1 and TRBJ1-5; D gene unclear. The sample was naive CD4+ T cells from PBMCs. As to subset: CD45RA+ positively selected. The source of this sequence is a man aged 18 to 29 in good health. Some clones in this sample may be carry-over from other donors' samples. The CDR3 DNA reads as TGTGCCAGCAGTGGCCAGATTAGCAATCAGCCCCAGCATTTT. It yields the protein CASSGQISNQPQHF.